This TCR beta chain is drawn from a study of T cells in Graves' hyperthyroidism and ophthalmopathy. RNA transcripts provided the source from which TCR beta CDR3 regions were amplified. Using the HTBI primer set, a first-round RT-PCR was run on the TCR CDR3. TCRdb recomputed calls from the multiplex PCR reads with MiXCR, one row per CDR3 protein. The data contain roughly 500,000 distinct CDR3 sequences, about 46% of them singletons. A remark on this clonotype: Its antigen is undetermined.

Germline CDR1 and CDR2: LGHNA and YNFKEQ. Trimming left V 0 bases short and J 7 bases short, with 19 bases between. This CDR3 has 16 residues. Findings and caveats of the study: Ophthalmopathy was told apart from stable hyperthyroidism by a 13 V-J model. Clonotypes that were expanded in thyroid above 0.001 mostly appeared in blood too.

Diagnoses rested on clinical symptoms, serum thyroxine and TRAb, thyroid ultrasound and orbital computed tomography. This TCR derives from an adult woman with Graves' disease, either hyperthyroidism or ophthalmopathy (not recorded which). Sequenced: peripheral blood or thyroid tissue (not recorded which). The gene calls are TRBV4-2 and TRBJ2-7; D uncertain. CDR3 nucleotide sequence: TGTGCCAGCAGCCAAGATGTCGGCTGGAAAACTACAGAGCAGTACTTC. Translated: CASSQDVGWKTTEQYF.